This T cell receptor (beta chain) was observed in a study of cytomegalovirus exposure and HLA in healthy donors (dated by TCRdb to the late 2010s). With regard to the full study: According to a later analysis, the 120 or so validation repertoires were produced on the same platform as the roughly 600 repertoires of the first cohort. Besides the first cohort of approximately 710 subjects, a separate validation cohort made up of about 120 different subjects was used. The study aimed to test whether signatures of past pathogen exposure could be identified by cataloging public T cell receptors. High-throughput TCR immunosequencing, statistical association of individual TCRs with disease status, and machine learning were combined to predict cytomegalovirus infection status. What the work shows at the level of the full study, not this receptor alone: A total of 150 or so TCR beta chains were listed by the study as associated with cytomegalovirus. Most TCR sequences were observed very rarely across donors, whereas some public TCRs were present in many individuals. According to the authors, the approach could potentially be generalized to other disease states and immunological phenotypes. Of the cluster scores, around 95% were above 0 in a later analysis, which found that TCRs clustered in the first cohort also tended to co-occur in the approximately 120 validation repertoires. The validation cohort had no HLA typing available for a later analysis, so co-occurrence within that cohort was assessed over all 120 or so repertoires. In both the original and validation cohorts, the classifier was reported to diagnose cytomegalovirus status with high specificity and sensitivity. In vitro tests confirmed that a few of the cytomegalovirus-associated TCR beta chains recognize cytomegalovirus antigens.

Remarks on this clone: The antigen it binds to is not known. The sample holds no much larger clone one base away, and base qualities are not on file.

Donors formed part of the validation cohort, which comprised 120 subjects and was distinct from the first cohort of 550 to 850 subjects. The CDR3, from cysteine to phenylalanine, totals 13 residues. CDR3 DNA is the only sequence kept; it has 39 bases, read in frame from the first base. Looking up the germline V gene (reference sequence) yields CDR1 LNHDA and CDR2 SQIVND. Between the V and J ends, shortened by 7 bases and 6 bases respectively, the junction contains 12 bases. Library method: the immunoSEQ multiplex PCR assay. The paper's processing steps were these. A statistical classification framework was built for diagnosing cytomegalovirus status from the catalog of TCR beta chain sequences. TCRdb re-hosts the immuneACCESS table, in-frame sequences only. Its copies lack some clones; in the studies checked, an unresolved V gene accounts for under half of them, and the cause for the rest is not known. The V and J calls and clone size come from that table; D and trimming were worked out from the DNA. The sample profile shows fewer than 200,000 clones; approximately 87% of them were found once. Approximately 1.4% of the sample goes to the ten largest clones.

This receptor chain uses TRBV19 and TRBJ2-2; confidence is insufficient to name the D gene. This sequence was found in a woman aged 30 to 39 in good health and CMV-seronegative. Sequenced material: PBMCs. The CDR3 region has the sequence CASNQWLSGELFF. In nucleotides, the sequence is TGTGCCAGTAACCAGTGGCTCTCCGGGGAGCTGTTTTTT.